By share of the sample, the clone carrying this T cell receptor (beta chain) is medium-sized. Its target is unknown. These data belong to a study of cytomegalovirus exposure and HLA in healthy donors. Study overall: In an earlier analysis, 95 million to 130 million unique TCR beta sequences were found from 150 million to 200 million T cells.

The PCR had 60 Vbeta and 13 Jbeta primers. Using immunoSEQ multiplex PCR, the repertoire was profiled, and TCRdb retains in-frame clones only, with some absent. The sample shows fewer than 200,000 clones, about 85% of them seen only once. Study-wide results and caveats: The only immune exposure information that was available was CMV serostatus. For cytomegalovirus status, the classifier reportedly gave diagnoses with high specificity and sensitivity.

V dropped 5 bases and J dropped 8 bases, with 12 bases sitting between them. Germline-derived CDR1 and CDR2 are SEHNR and FQNEAQ (reference sequence). This CDR3 is 12 amino acids long. Sequencing was done on a sample of PBMCs. This sequence originates from a man aged 25 to 40 in good health and CMV-seropositive. V usage is TRBV7-9 and J usage is TRBJ1-2; D ambiguous. This chain's CDR3 is CASSPLSGGYTF. The CDR3 nucleotides are TGTGCCAGCAGCCCCCTCTCGGGGGGCTACACCTTC.